This T cell receptor beta chain was identified in a study of blood T cell repertoires in COVID-19. About the research overall: Acute-phase and convalescent COVID-19 samples originated in the United States, Italy and Spain.

CDR3 length: 12 residues. Unmatched junction bases numbered 0, after V lost 4 bases and J lost 3 bases. Germline-derived CDR1 and CDR2 are LGHDT and YNNKEL (reference sequence). Concerning this clone: Other DNA sequences in the sample encode the same CDR3.

In the source study's methods: Amplifying reference gene primers gave estimates of nucleated cell counts. The protocol was immunoSEQ multiplex PCR, while the TCRdb copy is restricted to in-frame clones and leaves out a portion. D and trimming were read from the DNA, whereas the V and J calls and clone size are those reported in that table. This table holds hundreds of thousands of clones, roughly 88% found once. This chain uses TRBV3-1 (or the pseudogene TRBV3-2) with TRBJ2-7; 7 nucleotides align to TRBD2. Input material: peripheral blood. This clonotype was sampled from a woman aged 30 to 39 with active or convalescent COVID-19. The CDR3 region has the DNA TGTGCCAGCAGCCCGGGGGGCTACGAGCAGTACTTC. This codes for CASSPGGYEQYF.